These T cell receptor beta chains were read from a single sample in a study of T cells after yellow fever vaccination. A single record per CDR3 protein comes from TCRdb applying MiXCR to the 5' RACE reads. Of roughly 500,000 distinct CDR3 sequences listed, 15% to 20% are singletons. The sample here was PBMCs, taken 15 days after the yellow fever booster vaccination. The receptors come from a man aged 25-45 years who received the YFV17D yellow fever vaccine. The CDR3 runs from the conserved cysteine through the conserved F or W. D genes are given only for firm matches. The listing skips clone size in some rows; elsewhere it reads once, few, many or a size class.

>TRBJ1-1|TRBV5-1|-|many
CASSIDQNTEAFF
TGCGCCAGCAGCATAGACCAGAACACTGAAGCTTTCTTT
>TRBJ2-1|TRBV18|-|-
CASSLVDGNEQFF
TGTGCCAGCTCACTGGTGGACGGGAATGAGCAGTTCTTC
>TRBJ1-2|TRBV18|TRBD1|few
CASSADRANGYTF
TGTGCCAGCTCCGCTGACAGGGCGAACGGCTACACCTTC
>TRBJ2-7|TRBV20-1|-|-
CSASVDTAYEQYF
TGCAGTGCTAGTGTGGACACAGCCTACGAGCAGTACTTC
>TRBJ2-7|TRBV10-3|-|few
CAISFDLAYEQYF
TGTGCCATCAGCTTTGACCTAGCCTACGAGCAGTACTTC
>TRBJ1-1|TRBV5-1|TRBD1|-
CASSSTPGQVNTEAFF
TGCGCCAGCAGCTCTACCCCCGGACAGGTAAACACTGAAGCTTTCTTT
>TRBJ1-1|TRBV6-6|-|once
CATQGMNTEAFF
TGTGCCACCCAGGGCATGAACACTGAAGCTTTCTTT
>TRBJ2-4|TRBV10-2|TRBD1|-
CASSLSLTGTKNIQYF
TGCGCCAGCAGTTTAAGTCTGACAGGGACCAAAAACATTCAGTACTTC
>TRBJ2-2|TRBV7-6|TRBD1|-
CASSSPPGTGMSGELFF
TGTGCCAGCAGCTCCCCCCCCGGGACAGGGATGTCCGGGGAGCTGTTTTTT
>TRBJ1-2|TRBV7-2|-|few
CASSLGGLGGYTF
TGTGCCAGCAGTCTAGGGGGGCTCGGCGGCTACACCTTC
>TRBJ2-5|TRBV9|TRBD2|few
CASSVGTSGYQETQYF
TGTGCCAGCAGCGTCGGGACTAGCGGGTACCAAGAGACCCAGTACTTC
>TRBJ1-2|TRBV7-2|TRBD1|-
CASSSGTGRYGYTF
TGTGCCAGCAGCTCCGGGACAGGGAGGTATGGCTACACCTTC
>TRBJ2-1|TRBV6-2/TRBV6-3|TRBD2|-
CASSLDSGAYNEQFF
TGTGCCAGCAGTTTGGATAGCGGGGCCTACAATGAGCAGTTCTTC
>TRBJ1-1|TRBV12-3/TRBV12-4|-|few
CASTNKGVFEAFF
TGTGCCAGCACTAACAAAGGGGTGTTTGAAGCTTTCTTT
>TRBJ2-7|TRBV6-1|-|few
CASSDILYEQYF
TGTGCCAGCAGTGATATCCTCTACGAGCAGTACTTC
>TRBJ2-5|TRBV12-5|TRBD2|-
CASAPLGLAGGETQYF
TGTGCTAGTGCCCCTCTTGGACTAGCGGGAGGTGAGACCCAGTACTTC
>TRBJ2-4|TRBV20-1|-|few
CSASREFQYF
TGCAGTGCTAGCCGGGAATTTCAGTACTTC
>TRBJ2-1|TRBV7-8|TRBD2|-
CASSTRLADNEQFF
TGTGCCAGCAGCACCCGACTAGCAGACAATGAGCAGTTCTTC
>TRBJ2-7|TRBV7-2|-|-
CASSYRTTPPPYEQYF
TGTGCCAGCAGCTACAGGACTACCCCTCCGCCCTACGAGCAGTACTTC
>TRBJ2-5|TRBV12-3/TRBV12-4|TRBD1|-
CASSLDRLSQETQYF
TGTGCCAGCAGTTTGGACAGGCTATCTCAAGAGACCCAGTACTTC
>TRBJ2-3|TRBV4-3|-|few
CASSQGGFSTDTQYF
TGCGCCAGCAGCCAAGGGGGGTTTAGCACAGATACGCAGTATTTT
>TRBJ1-1|TRBV27|-|-
CASSLSGRSTEAFF
TGTGCCAGCAGTTTATCGGGCCGGAGCACTGAAGCTTTCTTT
>TRBJ2-1|TRBV15|-|few
CATSRERKTANNEQFF
TGTGCCACCAGCAGAGAACGGAAGACCGCAAACAATGAGCAGTTCTTC
>TRBJ2-3|TRBV5-1|TRBD2|-
CASNSGLAGGPDTQYF
TGCGCCAGCAACTCGGGACTAGCGGGAGGGCCAGATACGCAGTATTTT
>TRBJ1-1|TRBV20-1|-|-
CSAWDGQNTEAFF
TGCAGTGCTTGGGACGGACAGAACACTGAAGCTTTCTTT
>TRBJ2-1|TRBV11-1|TRBD1|few
CASSQGAANEQFF
TGTGCCAGCAGTCAGGGGGCAGCCAATGAGCAGTTCTTC
>TRBJ2-7|TRBV7-8|-|few
CASSPVPTLYYEQYF
TGTGCCAGCAGCCCCGTCCCGACCCTATACTACGAGCAGTACTTC
>TRBJ2-1|TRBV6-5|-|few
CASRGLKSNEQFF
TGTGCCAGCAGGGGACTGAAAAGTAATGAGCAGTTCTTC
>TRBJ1-1|TRBV6-5|-|few
CASSYGVLNTEAFF
TGTGCCAGCAGTTATGGGGTCTTGAACACTGAAGCTTTCTTT
>TRBJ2-2|TRBV27|-|-
CASSSGHNTGELFF
TGTGCCAGCAGCTCAGGTCACAACACCGGGGAGCTGTTTTTT
>TRBJ2-7|TRBV7-2|-|few
CASSFQSGAYEQYF
TGTGCCAGCAGCTTTCAGTCGGGGGCCTACGAGCAGTACTTC
>TRBJ2-7|TRBV28|TRBD1|few
CASSLPRTGGYEQYF
TGTGCCAGCAGTTTGCCCCGGACAGGGGGCTACGAGCAGTACTTC
>TRBJ2-5|TRBV18|-|-
CASQGETQYF
TGTGCCAGCCAAGGAGAGACCCAGTACTTC
>TRBJ2-1|TRBV5-1|TRBD2|-
CASSWREGRYNEQFF
TGCGCCAGCAGCTGGCGGGAGGGCCGCTACAATGAGCAGTTCTTC
>TRBJ2-3|TRBV10-3|TRBD2|-
CAINTGTSGRVSTDTQYF
TGTGCCATCAATACAGGGACTAGCGGGAGAGTTAGCACAGATACGCAGTATTTT
>TRBJ2-5|TRBV12-3/TRBV12-4|-|-
CASRKDNQETQYF
TGTGCCAGCAGAAAAGACAACCAAGAGACCCAGTACTTC
>TRBJ2-3|TRBV20-1|-|few
CSARRGTGTDTQYF
TGCAGTGCTAGACGGGGGACTGGTACAGATACGCAGTATTTT
>TRBJ2-1|TRBV20-1|-|-
CSATSPWGDNEQFF
TGCAGTGCTACGAGCCCCTGGGGCGACAATGAGCAGTTCTTC
>TRBJ2-1|TRBV27|-|many
CASSGAVSYNEQFF
TGTGCCAGCAGTGGGGCGGTCTCCTACAATGAGCAGTTCTTC
>TRBJ1-1|TRBV12-3/TRBV12-4|-|-
CASSPPGGSEAFF
TGTGCCAGCAGTCCCCCAGGAGGATCTGAAGCTTTCTTT
>TRBJ2-7|TRBV20-1|-|-
CSATWAPGTGSDEQYF
TGCAGTGCGACCTGGGCACCCGGGACCGGGTCGGACGAGCAGTACTTC
>TRBJ2-1|TRBV6-2/TRBV6-3|TRBD2|-
CASRLASGSSLF
TGTGCCAGCAGATTAGCTAGCGGGAGTTCGCTCTTC